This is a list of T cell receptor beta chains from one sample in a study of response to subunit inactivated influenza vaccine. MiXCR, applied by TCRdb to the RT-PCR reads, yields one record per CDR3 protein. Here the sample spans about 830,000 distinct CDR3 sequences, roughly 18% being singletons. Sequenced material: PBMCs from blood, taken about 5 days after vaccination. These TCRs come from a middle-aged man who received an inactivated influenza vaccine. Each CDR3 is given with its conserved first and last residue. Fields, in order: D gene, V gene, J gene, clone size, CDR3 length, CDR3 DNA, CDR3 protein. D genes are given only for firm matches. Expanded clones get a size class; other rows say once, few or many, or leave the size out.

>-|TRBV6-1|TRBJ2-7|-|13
TGTGCCACTCGGGTCTTCACGGACAACGAGCAGTACTTC
CATRVFTDNEQYF
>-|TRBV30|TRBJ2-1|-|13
TGTGCCTGGAGAGAAACAGGGATTGATGAGCAGTTCTTC
CAWRETGIDEQFF
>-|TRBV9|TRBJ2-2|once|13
TGTGCCAGCAGCGTACCGATGGCCGGGGAGCTGTTTTTT
CASSVPMAGELFF
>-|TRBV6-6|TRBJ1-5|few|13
TGTGCCAGCAGTTACTACCGGGATCAGCCCCAGCATTTT
CASSYYRDQPQHF
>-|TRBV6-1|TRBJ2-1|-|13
TGTGCCAGCAGACCCCTAGATCTCTATGAGCAGTTCTTC
CASRPLDLYEQFF
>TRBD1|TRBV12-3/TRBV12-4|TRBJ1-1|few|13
TGTGCCAGCAGTACAGGGGAGGGTACTGAAGCTTTCTTT
CASSTGEGTEAFF
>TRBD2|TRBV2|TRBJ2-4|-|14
TGTGCCAGCAGTGCGAGCGGGAGGAGGAACATTCAGTACTTC
CASSASGRRNIQYF
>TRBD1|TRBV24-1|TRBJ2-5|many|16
TGTGCCACCAGTGATTTGCTCGCAGGGGGTGAAGAGACCCAGTACTTC
CATSDLLAGGEETQYF
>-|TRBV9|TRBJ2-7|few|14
TGTGCCAGCAGCGTAGGCGGACAGCCCTACGAGCAGTACTTC
CASSVGGQPYEQYF
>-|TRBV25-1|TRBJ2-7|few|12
TGTGCCAGCCAATATGGAGGGGACGGACAGTACTTC
CASQYGGDGQYF
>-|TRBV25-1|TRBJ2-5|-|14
TGTGCCACCCAAAGGGGGGGTTACCAAGAGACCCAGTACTTC
CATQRGGYQETQYF
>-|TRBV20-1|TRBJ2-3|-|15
TGCAGTGCTAGTATCCGGGGGCCGGGCGCAGATACGCAGTATTTT
CSASIRGPGADTQYF
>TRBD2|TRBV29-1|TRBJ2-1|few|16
TGCAGCGTTGACGGGACTAGCGGGAGCGGAATCAATGAGCAGTTCTTC
CSVDGTSGSGINEQFF
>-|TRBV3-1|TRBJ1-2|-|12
TGTGCCAGCAGCCAAGTACAGGGCGTTCGCACCTTC
CASSQVQGVRTF
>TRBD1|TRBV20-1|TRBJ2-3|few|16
TGCAGTGCTGAACCCCGGGACAGGGTGTGGTCGGCTACGCAGTATTTT
CSAEPRDRVWSATQYF
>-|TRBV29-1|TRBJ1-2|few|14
TGCAGCGTTACTCCGGGACTCAGTAACTATGGCTACACCTTC
CSVTPGLSNYGYTF
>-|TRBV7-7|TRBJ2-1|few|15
TGTGCCAGCAGCTTAAGCGTCAGCTCCTACAATGAGCAGTTCTTC
CASSLSVSSYNEQFF
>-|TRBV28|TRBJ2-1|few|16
TGTGCCAGCAGTGGGGGACGGTTCAGCTCCTACAATGAGCAGTTCTTC
CASSGGRFSSYNEQFF
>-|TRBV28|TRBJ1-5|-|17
TGTGCCAGCTCTCCTGGACAGTACAAGTATAGCAATCAGCCCCAGCATTTT
CASSPGQYKYSNQPQHF
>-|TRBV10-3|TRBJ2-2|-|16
TGTGCCATCAACCACTCCGGGACGGCGAACACCGGGGAGCTGTTTTTT
CAINHSGTANTGELFF
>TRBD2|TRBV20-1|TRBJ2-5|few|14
TGCAGTGCTAGAGGTAGCGGGAACCAAGAGACCCAGTACTTC
CSARGSGNQETQYF
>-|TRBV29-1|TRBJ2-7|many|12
TGCAGCGTGCAGACGGGTACCTACGAGCAGTACTTC
CSVQTGTYEQYF
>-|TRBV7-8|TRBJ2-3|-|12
TGTGCCAGCTCCCGGAGGGCCAGGGAGCAGTATTTT
CASSRRAREQYF
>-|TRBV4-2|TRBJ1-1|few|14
TGTGCCAGCAGCCAAGGGGGCGCGTTGGCTGAAGCTTTCTTT
CASSQGGALAEAFF
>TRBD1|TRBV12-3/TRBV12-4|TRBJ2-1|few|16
TGTGCCAGCAGTTTAGGTTCTACAGGGGAGAACAATGAGCAGTTCTTC
CASSLGSTGENNEQFF
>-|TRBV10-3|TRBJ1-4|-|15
TGTGCCATCAGTGAAAGCAGGACAACTAATGAAAAACTGTTTTTT
CAISESRTTNEKLFF
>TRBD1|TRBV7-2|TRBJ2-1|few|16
TGTGCCAGCAGGGGACAGGGAATTAGCTCCTACAATGAGCAGTTCTTC
CASRGQGISSYNEQFF
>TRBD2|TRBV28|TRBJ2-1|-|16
TGTGCCAGCAGTTTGGGTCTAGCGGGGGATTACAATGAGCAGTTCTTC
CASSLGLAGDYNEQFF
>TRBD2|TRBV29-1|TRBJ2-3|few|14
TGCAGCGTTGGGACTAGCGGGAGAGGGGATACGCAGTATTTT
CSVGTSGRGDTQYF
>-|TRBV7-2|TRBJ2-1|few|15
TGTGCCAGCAGCTTAATCCCGCTAGGATCAGGTGAGCAGTTCTTC
CASSLIPLGSGEQFF
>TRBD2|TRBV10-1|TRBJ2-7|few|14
TGCGCCAGCAGTGCGGGACTAGCGGGCTACGAGCAGTACTTC
CASSAGLAGYEQYF
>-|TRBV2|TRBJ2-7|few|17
TGTGCCAGCAGTCCAGGTTCCAGGTTTAAGCTCGTCCACGAGCAGTACTTC
CASSPGSRFKLVHEQYF
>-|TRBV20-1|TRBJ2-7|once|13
TGCAGTGCTAGAGGGGGCACCCTCTACGAGCAGTACTTC
CSARGGTLYEQYF
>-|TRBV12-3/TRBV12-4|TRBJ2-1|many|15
TGTGCCAGCAGCCTACCGGGTAATTTGTGGGGAGAGCAGTTCTTC
CASSLPGNLWGEQFF
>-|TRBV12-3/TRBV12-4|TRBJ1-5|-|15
TGTGCCAGCAGTTTAGGTGTCGGGGCTCATCAGCCCCAGCATTTT
CASSLGVGAHQPQHF
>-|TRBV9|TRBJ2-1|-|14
TGTGCCAGCAGCGCCATCGACTTTTACAATGAGCAGTTCTTC
CASSAIDFYNEQFF
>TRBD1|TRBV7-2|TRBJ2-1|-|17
TGTGCCAGCAGCTTAACCCTAGGACAGGGTGGTTCGAATGAGCAGTTCTTC
CASSLTLGQGGSNEQFF
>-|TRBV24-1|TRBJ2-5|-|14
TGTGCCACCAGTGATTCCAGCGGACCAGAGACCCAGTACTTC
CATSDSSGPETQYF
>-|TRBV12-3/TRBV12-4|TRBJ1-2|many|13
TGTGCCAGCAGTTCTAGTATTCGCTATGGCTACACCTTC
CASSSSIRYGYTF
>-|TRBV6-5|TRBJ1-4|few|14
TGTGCCAGCAGTTGGGGGGGTACTAATGAAAAACTGTTTTTT
CASSWGGTNEKLFF
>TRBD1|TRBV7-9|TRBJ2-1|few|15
TGTGCCAGCAGCTTTAGGACAGGGAGGCGTAATGAGCAGTTCTTC
CASSFRTGRRNEQFF
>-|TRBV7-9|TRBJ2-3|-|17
TGTGCCAGCAGCTTAGCGGTGGGTCGACCTAGCACAGATACGCAGTATTTT
CASSLAVGRPSTDTQYF
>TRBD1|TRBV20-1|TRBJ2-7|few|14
TGCAGTGCTCCCGGGACAGGGGGCGTTTACGAGCAGTACTTC
CSAPGTGGVYEQYF
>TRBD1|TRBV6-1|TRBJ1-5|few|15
TGTGCCAGCAGTCCGAATACACAGGGGAATCAGCCCCAGCATTTT
CASSPNTQGNQPQHF
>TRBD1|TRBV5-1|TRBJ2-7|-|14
TGCGCCAGCAGCCTGACAGGGGGCGAGCACGAGCAGTACTTC
CASSLTGGEHEQYF
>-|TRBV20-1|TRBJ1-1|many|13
TGCAGTGCCCGGGAGGGGGGGAACACTGAAGCTTTCTTT
CSAREGGNTEAFF
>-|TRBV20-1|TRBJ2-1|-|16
TGCAGTGCTAGAGGGTATATAGCGGAAGCCTACAATGAGCAGTTCTTC
CSARGYIAEAYNEQFF
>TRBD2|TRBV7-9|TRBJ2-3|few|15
TGTGCCAGCAGAACCGGGACTAGCAGGTCAGATACGCAGTATTTT
CASRTGTSRSDTQYF
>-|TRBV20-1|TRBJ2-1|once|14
TGCAGTGCTAGAGATCTTGGCACCTACAATGAGCAGTTCTTC
CSARDLGTYNEQFF
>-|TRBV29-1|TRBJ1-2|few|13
TGCAGCGGGAGAGGGACCGCCGACTATGGCTACACCTTC
CSGRGTADYGYTF
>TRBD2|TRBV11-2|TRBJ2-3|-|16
TGTGCCAGCAGCTCACCGGGACTAGCGGTGGCAGATACGCAGTATTTT
CASSSPGLAVADTQYF